This T cell receptor beta chain was identified in a study of shared clonotypes between healthy human individuals. The study, taken as a whole, reports: Generally, naive subsets (rather than memory subsets) showed larger estimated richness. Rarefaction showed that sequencing of sorted subsets was incomplete (despite large depth).

How the authors handled the data: Without quality scores, immunoSEQ junctional reads could not be filtered like full-length reads. Sequenced by immunoSEQ multiplex PCR; TCRdb stores in-frame clones only, minus some. V, J and clone size reflect that table, while D and trimming were determined from the DNA. Among approximately 720,000 clones, about three quarters were seen once, and the ten largest hold about 1.8%. The CDR3 consists of 12 residues. CDR1 MNHEY and CDR2 SVGAGI come from the germline V gene. Deletions cut 0 bases from V and 6 bases from J, with 5 bases between. This clone was recorded a few times. No antigen is known for it.

V and J are TRBV6-5 and TRBJ2-5; D is unresolved. Sequencing used memory CD4+ T cells sorted from blood. Described subset: CD45RA-negative fraction. The sequence came from a woman between 25 and 40 years old in good health. The CDR3 loop reads CASSYSGKTQYF. CDR3 coding DNA: TGTGCCAGCAGTTACTCAGGAAAGACCCAGTACTTC.